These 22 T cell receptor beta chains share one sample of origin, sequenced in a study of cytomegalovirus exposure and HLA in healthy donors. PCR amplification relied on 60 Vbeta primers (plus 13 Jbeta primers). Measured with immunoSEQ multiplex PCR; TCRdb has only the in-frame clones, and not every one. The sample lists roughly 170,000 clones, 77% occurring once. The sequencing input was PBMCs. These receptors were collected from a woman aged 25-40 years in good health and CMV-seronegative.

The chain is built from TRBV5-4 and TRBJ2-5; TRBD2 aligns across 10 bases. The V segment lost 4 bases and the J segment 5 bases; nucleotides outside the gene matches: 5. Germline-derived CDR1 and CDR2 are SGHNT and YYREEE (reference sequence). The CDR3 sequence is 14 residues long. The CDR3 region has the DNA TGTGCCAGCAGCGATACGACTAGCGGGGAGACCCAGTACTTC. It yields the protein CASSDTTSGETQYF.

The DNA for the CDR3 is TGCAGCGCCGGACAAAACCAAGAGACCCAGTACTTC. This codes for CSAGQNQETQYF. The chain uses TRBV29-1 and TRBJ2-5; D perhaps matches TRBD1 (5 bases). Trimming took 7 bases from V and 0 from J, leaving 9 bases between them. The CDR3 runs to 12 residues. Per germline, CDR1 SQVTM and CDR2 ANQGSEA.

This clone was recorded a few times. The CDR3 sequence: CASSFRRDTQYF. The CDR3 DNA is TGTGCCAGCAGCTTCAGGCGAGATACGCAGTATTTT. The V call is TRBV7-6, the J call TRBJ2-3; D unclear. Trimming stripped 3 bases from V and 5 bases from J, with 6 bases between. This CDR3 has 12 residues. Germline CDR1 reads SGHVS; CDR2 reads FNYEAQ. The variable domain in full, completed from reference TRBV7-6 and TRBJ2-3, reads GAGVSQSPRYKVTKRGQDVALRCDPISGHVSLYWYRQALGQGPEFLTYFNYEAQQDKSGLPNDRFSAERPEGSISTLTIQRTEQRDSAMYRCASSFRRDTQYFGPGTRLTVL.

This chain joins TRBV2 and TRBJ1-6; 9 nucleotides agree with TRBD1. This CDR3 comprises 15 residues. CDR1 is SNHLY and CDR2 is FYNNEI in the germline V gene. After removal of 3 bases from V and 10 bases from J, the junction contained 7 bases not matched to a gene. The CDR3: CASSEDRGFLSPLHF. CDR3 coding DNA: TGTGCCAGCAGTGAGGACAGGGGTTTTTTGTCACCCCTCCACTTT.

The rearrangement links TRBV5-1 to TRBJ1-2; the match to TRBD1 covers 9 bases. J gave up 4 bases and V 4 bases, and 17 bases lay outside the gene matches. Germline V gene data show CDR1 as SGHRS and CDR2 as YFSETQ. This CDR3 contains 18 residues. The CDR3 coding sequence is TGCGCCAGCAGCCGGCACCGGGACAGGGCTTCTACGGTCTATGGCTACACCTTC. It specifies CASSRHRDRASTVYGYTF.

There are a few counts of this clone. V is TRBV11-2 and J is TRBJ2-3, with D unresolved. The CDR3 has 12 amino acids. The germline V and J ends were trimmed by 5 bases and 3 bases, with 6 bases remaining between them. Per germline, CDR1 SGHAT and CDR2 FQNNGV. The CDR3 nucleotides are TGTGCCAGCAGCCACATGACAGATACGCAGTATTTT. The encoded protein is CASSHMTDTQYF.

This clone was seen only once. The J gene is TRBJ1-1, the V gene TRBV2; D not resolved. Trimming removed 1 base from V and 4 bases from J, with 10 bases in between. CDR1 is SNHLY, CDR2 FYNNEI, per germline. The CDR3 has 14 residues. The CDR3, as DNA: TGTGCCAGCAGTGAAGGGCCTAGAGGCACTGAAGCTTTCTTT. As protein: CASSEGPRGTEAFF.

CDR3 sequence: CSVSRDTAGNTIYF. The CDR3 region has the DNA TGCAGCGTTTCCCGGGACACTGCTGGAAACACCATATATTTT. The chain combines TRBV29-1 with TRBJ1-3; tentatively, D is TRBD1 (6 bases). The CDR3 consists of 14 residues. Germline-derived CDR1 and CDR2 are SQVTM and ANQGSEA. Trimming shortened V by 5 bases and J by 2 bases, and 13 bases separated the two germline ends.

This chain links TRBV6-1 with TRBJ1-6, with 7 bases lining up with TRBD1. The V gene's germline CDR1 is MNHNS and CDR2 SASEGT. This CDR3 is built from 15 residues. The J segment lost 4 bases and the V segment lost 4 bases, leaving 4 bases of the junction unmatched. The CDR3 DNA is TGTGCCAGCAGTGTCAAGGGACAGTATAATTCACCCCTCCACTTT. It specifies CASSVKGQYNSPLHF.

CDR3 sequence reads: CASSQGLERTQYF. The CDR3 DNA follows: TGTGCCAGCAGCCAGGGACTGGAAAGGACCCAGTACTTC. The chain joins TRBV4-2 to TRBJ2-5; the D gene is possibly TRBD2 (6 bases). Trimming removed 3 bases from V and 7 bases from J, with 12 bases in between. The CDR3 is 13 amino acids. Germline lookup yields CDR1 LGHNA and CDR2 YNFKEQ.

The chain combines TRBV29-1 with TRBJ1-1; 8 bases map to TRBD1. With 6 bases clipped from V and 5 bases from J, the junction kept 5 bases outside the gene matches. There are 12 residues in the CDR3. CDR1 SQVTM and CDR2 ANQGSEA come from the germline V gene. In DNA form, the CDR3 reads TGCAGCGTCGCTACAGGGGGGACTGAAGCTTTCTTT. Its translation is CSVATGGTEAFF.

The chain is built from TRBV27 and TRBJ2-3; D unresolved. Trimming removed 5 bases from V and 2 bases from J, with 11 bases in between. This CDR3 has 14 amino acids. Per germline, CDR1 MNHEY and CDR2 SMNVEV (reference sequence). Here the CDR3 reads CASSLRYYTDTQYF. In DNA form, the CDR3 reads TGTGCCAGCAGTCTAAGATATTACACAGATACGCAGTATTTT.

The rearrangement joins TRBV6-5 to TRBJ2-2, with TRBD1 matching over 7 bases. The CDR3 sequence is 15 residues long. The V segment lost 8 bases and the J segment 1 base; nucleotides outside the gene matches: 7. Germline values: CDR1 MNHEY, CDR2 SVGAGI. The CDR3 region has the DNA TGTGCCAGCCGCAGGGGGTTAAGGAACACCGGGGAGCTGTTTTTT. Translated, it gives CASRRGLRNTGELFF.

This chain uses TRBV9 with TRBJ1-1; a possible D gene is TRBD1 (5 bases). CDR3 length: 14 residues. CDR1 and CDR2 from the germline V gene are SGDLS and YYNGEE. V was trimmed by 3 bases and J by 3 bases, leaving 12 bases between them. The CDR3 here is CASSARDLDTEAFF. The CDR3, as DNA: TGTGCCAGCAGCGCGCGGGACCTTGACACTGAAGCTTTCTTT.

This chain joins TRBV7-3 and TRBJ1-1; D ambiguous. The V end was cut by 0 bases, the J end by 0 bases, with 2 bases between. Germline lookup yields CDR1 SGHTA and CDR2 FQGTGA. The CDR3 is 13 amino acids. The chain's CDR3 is CASSLTMNTEAFF. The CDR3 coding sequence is TGTGCCAGCAGCTTAACCATGAACACTGAAGCTTTCTTT. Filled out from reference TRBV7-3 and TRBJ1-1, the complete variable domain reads GAGVSQTPSNKVTEKGKYVELRCDPISGHTALYWYRQSLGQGPEFLIYFQGTGAADDSGLPNDRFFAVRPEGSVSTLKIQRTERGDSAVYLCASSLTMNTEAFFGQGTRLTVV.

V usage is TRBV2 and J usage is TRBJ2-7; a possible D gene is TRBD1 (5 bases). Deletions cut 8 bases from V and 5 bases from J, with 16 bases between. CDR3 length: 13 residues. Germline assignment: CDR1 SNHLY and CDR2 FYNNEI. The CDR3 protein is CASLFMGPNEQYF. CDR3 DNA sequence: TGTGCCAGCCTCTTCATGGGGCCCAACGAGCAGTACTTC.

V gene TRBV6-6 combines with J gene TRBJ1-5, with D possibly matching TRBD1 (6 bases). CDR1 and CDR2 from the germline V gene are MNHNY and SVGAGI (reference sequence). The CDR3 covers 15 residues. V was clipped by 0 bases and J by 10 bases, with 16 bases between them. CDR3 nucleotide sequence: TGTGCCAGCAGTTACTCAGGGGACATTGTTCTCCCCCAGCATTTT. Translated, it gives CASSYSGDIVLPQHF.

In DNA form, the CDR3 reads TGTGCCAGAAGCGGAATTGGAGTTCGAGAACACCGGGGCACTGAAGCTTTCTTT. It is translated as CARSGIGVREHRGTEAFF. This chain links TRBV5-3 with TRBJ1-1; no definite D call. TRBV5-3 falls under the ORF class, with uncertain function. This CDR3 is built from 18 residues. V lost 4 bases to trimming and J lost 4 bases, with 26 bases between them.

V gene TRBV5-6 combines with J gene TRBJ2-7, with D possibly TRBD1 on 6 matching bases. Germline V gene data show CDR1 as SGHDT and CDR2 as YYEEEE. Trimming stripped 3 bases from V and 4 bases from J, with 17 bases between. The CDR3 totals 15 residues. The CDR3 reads CASSWYRDGFYEQYF. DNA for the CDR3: TGTGCCAGCAGCTGGTACAGGGACGGATTTTACGAGCAGTACTTC.

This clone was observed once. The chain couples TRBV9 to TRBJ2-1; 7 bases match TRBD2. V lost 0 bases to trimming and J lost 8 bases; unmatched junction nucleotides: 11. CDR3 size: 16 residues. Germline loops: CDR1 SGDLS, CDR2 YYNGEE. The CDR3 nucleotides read TGTGCCAGCAGCGTAGGGGGGGGGTCCCTAGGGCATGAGCAGTTCTTC. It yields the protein CASSVGGGSLGHEQFF.

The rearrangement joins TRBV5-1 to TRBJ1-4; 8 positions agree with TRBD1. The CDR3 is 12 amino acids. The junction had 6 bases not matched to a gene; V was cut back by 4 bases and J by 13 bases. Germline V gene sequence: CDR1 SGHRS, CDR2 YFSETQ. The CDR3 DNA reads TGCGCCAGCAGCCTACAGGGGGAGAGACTGTTTTTT. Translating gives CASSLQGERLFF.

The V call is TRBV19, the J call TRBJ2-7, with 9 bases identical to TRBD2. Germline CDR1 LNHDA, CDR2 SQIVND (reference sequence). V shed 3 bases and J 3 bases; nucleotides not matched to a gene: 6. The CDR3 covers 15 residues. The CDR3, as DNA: TGTGCCAGTAGTATTCGACTAGCGGTAAGCTACGAGCAGTACTTC. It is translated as CASSIRLAVSYEQYF.